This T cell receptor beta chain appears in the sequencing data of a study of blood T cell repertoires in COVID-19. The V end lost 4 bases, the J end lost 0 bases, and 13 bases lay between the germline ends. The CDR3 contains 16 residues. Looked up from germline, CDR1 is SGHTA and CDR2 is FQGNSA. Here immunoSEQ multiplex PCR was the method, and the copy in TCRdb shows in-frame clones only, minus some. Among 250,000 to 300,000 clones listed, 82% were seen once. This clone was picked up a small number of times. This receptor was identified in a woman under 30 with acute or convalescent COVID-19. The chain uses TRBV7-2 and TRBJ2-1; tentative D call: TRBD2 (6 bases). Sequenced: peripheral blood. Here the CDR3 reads CASSSPEGGSYNEQFF. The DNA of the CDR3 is TGTGCCAGCAGCTCCCCGGAGGGTGGCTCCTACAATGAGCAGTTCTTC.